This entry features one T cell receptor (beta chain) sequence. At the DNA level, this CDR3 is encoded by other sequences in the same sample as well. Researchers report immunoSEQ v3.0 was run at survey level. The protocol was immunoSEQ multiplex PCR, while the TCRdb copy is restricted to in-frame clones and leaves out a portion. The sample holds around 16,000 clones, roughly 88% seen once. The CDR3 totals 13 residues. V shed 7 bases and J shed 2 bases, with 12 bases lying between them. The germline gives CDR1 SGHRS, CDR2 YFSETQ. The data are from a study of long-term antiretroviral therapy in people with HIV.

This rearrangement joins TRBV5-1 to TRBJ1-2; TRBD1 is a possible D gene (6 bases). The sequenced sample was unsorted PBMCs, obtained 0.7 years before starting antiretroviral therapy. The sequence derives from a man aged 45-60 years with HIV. This CDR3 is CASGGGQNYGYTF. The DNA of the CDR3 is TGCGCCAGCGGGGGGGGGCAGAACTATGGCTACACCTTC.